The table lists the clone carrying this T cell receptor (beta chain) with a count of one. Its target is not known. The data were produced by immunoSEQ multiplex PCR, yet TCRdb's version contains in-frame clones alone and is incomplete. This sample carries about 170,000 clones, just over 90% of them seen once, and the ten largest clones take approximately 4%. These data come from a study of T cell responses to AZD1222 COVID-19 vaccine. Study-wide findings and caveats: Spike was spanned by vaccine-associated CD4 TCRs, which were dominant at 160-218 and 743-854.

CDR3 length: 17 amino acids. V was trimmed by 1 base and J by 2 bases, leaving 14 bases between them. Per germline, CDR1 MNHNS and CDR2 SASEGT. This sequence joins TRBV6-1 and TRBJ2-2; tentatively, D is TRBD1 (6 bases). The specimen comprised peripheral blood, sampled on day 0 of AZD1222 vaccination. The sequence derives from an adult in good health. This CDR3 reads CASSEVLRTVNTGELFF. The CDR3 DNA reads TGTGCCAGCAGTGAAGTATTAAGGACAGTTAACACCGGGGAGCTGTTTTTT.